The TCR beta chain described here comes from a study of control samples from healthy donors and cancer patients. Method: immunoSEQ multiplex PCR; TCRdb's copy keeps in-frame clones and lacks some. In the table there are approximately 170,000 clones, about 92% of which are singletons. Trimming removed 8 bases from V and 5 bases from J; junction bases left unmatched: 9. Germline values: CDR1 MGHRA, CDR2 YSYEKL. The CDR3 is 16 residues long. The chain employs TRBV4-1 and TRBJ2-1, with 13 bases matching TRBD2. Source material: blood. This sequence originates from a man in his thirties or forties in good health. The CDR3 is CASRGLAGQTDNEQFF. CDR3 DNA sequence: TGCGCCAGCCGGGGACTAGCGGGACAGACCGACAATGAGCAGTTCTTC.